These T cell receptor beta chains were read from a single sample in a study of blood T cell repertoires in COVID-19. TCRdb's copy holds only in-frame clones and misses some; the assay was immunoSEQ multiplex PCR. The sample holds approximately 120,000 clones; about 82% are singletons and the top ten take about 5.4%. The specimen sequenced was peripheral blood. The receptors were gathered from a human donor in a cohort sampled during active COVID-19. The CDR3 runs from the conserved cysteine through the conserved F or W. Each record gives: V gene, D gene, J gene, clone size, CDR3 DNA, CDR3 protein. The D gene is left open where the match is weak. For some rows the clone size is stated as once, few or many, or as a class when expanded; others skip it.

V gene: TRBV10-1; D gene: TRBD1; J gene: TRBJ2-1; clone size: -; CDR3 DNA: TGCGCCAGCAGTCAGACAGGGATCGAGCAGTTCTTC; CDR3 protein: CASSQTGIEQFF
V gene: TRBV14; D gene: -; J gene: TRBJ2-7; clone size: -; CDR3 DNA: TGTGCCAGCAGCCAAGATCGTCTTCGGTACGAGCAGTACTTC; CDR3 protein: CASSQDRLRYEQYF
V gene: TRBV19; D gene: TRBD2; J gene: TRBJ2-7; clone size: -; CDR3 DNA: TGTGCCAGTACTCTTGGGACTAGCGGGAGCCACGAGCAGTACTTC; CDR3 protein: CASTLGTSGSHEQYF
V gene: TRBV11-1; D gene: -; J gene: TRBJ1-1; clone size: -; CDR3 DNA: TGTGCCAGCAGCTTATTAGGGGGGGAGAACACTGAAGCTTTCTTT; CDR3 protein: CASSLLGGENTEAFF
V gene: TRBV2; D gene: TRBD2; J gene: TRBJ2-1; clone size: many; CDR3 DNA: TGTGCCAGCAGTCCGACTAGCGGGAGTGGGTACAATGAGCAGTTCTTC; CDR3 protein: CASSPTSGSGYNEQFF
V gene: TRBV6-2/TRBV6-3; D gene: TRBD1; J gene: TRBJ2-7; clone size: once; CDR3 DNA: TGTGCCAGCAGTTACGGGACAGAAACCTACGAGCAGTACTTC; CDR3 protein: CASSYGTETYEQYF
V gene: TRBV2; D gene: -; J gene: TRBJ1-5; clone size: once; CDR3 DNA: TGTGCCAGCAGTGAAATCGGGATTGGAGGGCAGCCCCAGCATTTT; CDR3 protein: CASSEIGIGGQPQHF
V gene: TRBV7-3; D gene: -; J gene: TRBJ1-2; clone size: -; CDR3 DNA: TGTGCCAGCAGCTTAGAAACGACAGGAAGCTATGGCTACACCTTC; CDR3 protein: CASSLETTGSYGYTF
V gene: TRBV27; D gene: TRBD2; J gene: TRBJ2-7; clone size: -; CDR3 DNA: TGTGCCAGCCGCAAAGCGGGAGCGAACGAGCAGTACTTC; CDR3 protein: CASRKAGANEQYF
V gene: TRBV28; D gene: -; J gene: TRBJ1-3; clone size: once; CDR3 DNA: TGTGCCAGCAGGGGGGGTTACTCTGGAAACACCATATATTTT; CDR3 protein: CASRGGYSGNTIYF
V gene: TRBV27; D gene: TRBD2; J gene: TRBJ2-5; clone size: -; CDR3 DNA: TGTGCCAGCAGTTTAATACCTAGCGGGAAGTGGGTGACCCAGTACTTC; CDR3 protein: CASSLIPSGKWVTQYF
V gene: TRBV19; D gene: TRBD1; J gene: TRBJ2-1; clone size: -; CDR3 DNA: TGTGCCAGTAGTCCCGTGGAGACAGGGGGATACTACAATGAGCAGTTCTTC; CDR3 protein: CASSPVETGGYYNEQFF
V gene: TRBV15; D gene: -; J gene: TRBJ1-5; clone size: -; CDR3 DNA: TGTGCCACCAGCAGAGATTTAAACAGTCAGCCCCAGCATTTT; CDR3 protein: CATSRDLNSQPQHF
V gene: TRBV18; D gene: TRBD2; J gene: TRBJ2-1; clone size: few; CDR3 DNA: TGTGCCAGCTCACCGCTGGCACTAGCGGGAGGGCCGAATGAGCAGTTCTTC; CDR3 protein: CASSPLALAGGPNEQFF
V gene: TRBV30; D gene: -; J gene: TRBJ1-1; clone size: -; CDR3 DNA: TGTGCCTGGAGTTTCTTTAGCGGGGGCGACACTGAAGCTTTCTTT; CDR3 protein: CAWSFFSGGDTEAFF
V gene: TRBV6-5; D gene: -; J gene: TRBJ2-1; clone size: -; CDR3 DNA: TGTGCCAGCAGAGGACAGAGCTCCTACAATGAGCAGTTCTTC; CDR3 protein: CASRGQSSYNEQFF
V gene: TRBV5-6; D gene: TRBD2; J gene: TRBJ2-7; clone size: -; CDR3 DNA: TGTGCCAGCAGGTCGGGACTAGCGGTCTCCTACGAGCAGTACTTC; CDR3 protein: CASRSGLAVSYEQYF
V gene: TRBV5-6; D gene: -; J gene: TRBJ2-5; clone size: -; CDR3 DNA: TGTGCCAGCAGCTCCTACCCGCCGGAGACCCAGTACTTC; CDR3 protein: CASSSYPPETQYF
V gene: TRBV10-3; D gene: -; J gene: TRBJ2-1; clone size: -; CDR3 DNA: TGTGCCCTCTCTGGGTCGGGCAATGAGCAGTTCTTC; CDR3 protein: CALSGSGNEQFF
V gene: TRBV18; D gene: -; J gene: TRBJ2-1; clone size: -; CDR3 DNA: TGTGCCAGCTCGATGACAGTATACAATGAGCAGTTCTTC; CDR3 protein: CASSMTVYNEQFF
V gene: TRBV7-9; D gene: -; J gene: TRBJ1-5; clone size: few; CDR3 DNA: TGTGCCAGCAGCCAGTATAGCAATCAGCCCCAGCATTTT; CDR3 protein: CASSQYSNQPQHF
V gene: TRBV5-3; D gene: TRBD1; J gene: TRBJ1-3; clone size: -; CDR3 DNA: TGTGCCAGAAGATTTGACAGGGGATATGGAAACACCATATATTTT; CDR3 protein: CARRFDRGYGNTIYF
V gene: TRBV5-1; D gene: TRBD2; J gene: TRBJ2-3; clone size: -; CDR3 DNA: TGCGCCAGCAGCTCGGCTAGCGGGCCCACAGATACGCAGTATTTT; CDR3 protein: CASSSASGPTDTQYF
V gene: TRBV27; D gene: -; J gene: TRBJ2-3; clone size: -; CDR3 DNA: TGTGCCAGCAGTTTTACCAGGGCAGATACGCAGTATTTT; CDR3 protein: CASSFTRADTQYF
V gene: TRBV7-2; D gene: TRBD1; J gene: TRBJ1-6; clone size: -; CDR3 DNA: TGTGCCAGCAGCTTATGGTCCCGGGACAGGGCTGAAAATTCACCCCTCCACTTT; CDR3 protein: CASSLWSRDRAENSPLHF
V gene: TRBV29-1; D gene: -; J gene: TRBJ1-1; clone size: -; CDR3 DNA: TGCAGCGCATCCGGACAAATGAACACTGAAGCTTTCTTT; CDR3 protein: CSASGQMNTEAFF
V gene: TRBV28; D gene: -; J gene: TRBJ1-4; clone size: -; CDR3 DNA: TGTGCCAGCAGTTTACGAGTCTACCGGGACATCGCGGAAAAACTGTTTTTT; CDR3 protein: CASSLRVYRDIAEKLFF
V gene: TRBV28; D gene: TRBD2; J gene: TRBJ2-1; clone size: -; CDR3 DNA: TGTGCCAGCAGGGGACCATCTAGCGGCTGGGGCAATGAGCAGTTCTTC; CDR3 protein: CASRGPSSGWGNEQFF
V gene: TRBV19; D gene: -; J gene: TRBJ2-3; clone size: -; CDR3 DNA: TGTGCCAGTAGTACCCCCCCTATGAGCGTCACAGATACGCAGTATTTT; CDR3 protein: CASSTPPMSVTDTQYF
V gene: TRBV11-2; D gene: TRBD1; J gene: TRBJ1-2; clone size: -; CDR3 DNA: TGTGCCAGCAGCTTGGGGGGACAGGGGTCAGACTACACCTTC; CDR3 protein: CASSLGGQGSDYTF
V gene: TRBV7-9; D gene: -; J gene: TRBJ1-2; clone size: -; CDR3 DNA: TGTGCCAGCAGACCAGCGGGGTTAAGGGAAAACTATGGCTACACCTTC; CDR3 protein: CASRPAGLRENYGYTF
V gene: TRBV4-3; D gene: -; J gene: TRBJ1-5; clone size: once; CDR3 DNA: TGCGCCAGCAGCCAACAGGGAGGCCAGCCCCAGCATTTT; CDR3 protein: CASSQQGGQPQHF
V gene: TRBV19; D gene: TRBD1; J gene: TRBJ2-2; clone size: -; CDR3 DNA: TGTGCCAGTAGTATAGTGGGTAGGACAGGGGGCGCGATCGGGGAGCTGTTTTTT; CDR3 protein: CASSIVGRTGGAIGELFF
V gene: TRBV28; D gene: TRBD1; J gene: TRBJ1-4; clone size: -; CDR3 DNA: TGTGCCAGCAGCACAGGGGGTCCGGGAGAAAAACTGTTTTTT; CDR3 protein: CASSTGGPGEKLFF
V gene: TRBV19; D gene: -; J gene: TRBJ2-4; clone size: -; CDR3 DNA: TGTGCCAGTAGTTTTCCAGGGGAGGGAAACATTCAGTACTTC; CDR3 protein: CASSFPGEGNIQYF
V gene: TRBV6-5; D gene: TRBD1; J gene: TRBJ1-2; clone size: -; CDR3 DNA: TGTGCCAGCTCTGGACAGGGAGGAACTGGCTACACCTTC; CDR3 protein: CASSGQGGTGYTF
V gene: TRBV18; D gene: TRBD2; J gene: TRBJ2-3; clone size: -; CDR3 DNA: TGTGCCAGCTCACCTCTAGCGGGAGGGACGGGAGATACGCAGTATTTT; CDR3 protein: CASSPLAGGTGDTQYF